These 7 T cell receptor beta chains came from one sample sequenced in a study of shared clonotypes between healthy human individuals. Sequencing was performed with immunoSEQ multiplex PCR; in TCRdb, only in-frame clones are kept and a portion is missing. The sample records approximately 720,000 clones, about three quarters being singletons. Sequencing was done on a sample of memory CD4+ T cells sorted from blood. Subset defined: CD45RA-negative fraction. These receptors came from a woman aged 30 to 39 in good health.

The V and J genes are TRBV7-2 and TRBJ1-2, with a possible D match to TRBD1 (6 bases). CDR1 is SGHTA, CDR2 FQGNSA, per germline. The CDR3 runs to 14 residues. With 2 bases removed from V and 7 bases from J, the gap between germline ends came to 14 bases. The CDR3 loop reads CASSLRTASFGYTF. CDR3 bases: TGTGCCAGCAGCTTAAGGACAGCTTCTTTTGGCTACACCTTC.

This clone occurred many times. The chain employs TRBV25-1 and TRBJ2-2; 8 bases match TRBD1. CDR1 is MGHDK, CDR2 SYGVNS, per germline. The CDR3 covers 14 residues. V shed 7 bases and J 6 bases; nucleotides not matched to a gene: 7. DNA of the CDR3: TGTGCCAGCACAAACAGGGGGTCACCCGGGGAGCTGTTTTTT. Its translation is CASTNRGSPGELFF.

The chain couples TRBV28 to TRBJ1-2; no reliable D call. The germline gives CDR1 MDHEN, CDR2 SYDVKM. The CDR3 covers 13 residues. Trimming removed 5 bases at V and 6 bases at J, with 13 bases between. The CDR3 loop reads CASSGNKGHGYTF. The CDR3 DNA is TGTGCCAGCAGTGGAAACAAGGGTCATGGCTACACCTTC.

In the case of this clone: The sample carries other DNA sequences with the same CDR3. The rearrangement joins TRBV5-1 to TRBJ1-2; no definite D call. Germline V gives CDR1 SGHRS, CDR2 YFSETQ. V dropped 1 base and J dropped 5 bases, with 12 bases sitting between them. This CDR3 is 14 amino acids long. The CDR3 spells CASSLTGIRYGYTF. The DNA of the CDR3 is TGCGCCAGCAGCTTGACTGGAATCAGATATGGCTACACCTTC.

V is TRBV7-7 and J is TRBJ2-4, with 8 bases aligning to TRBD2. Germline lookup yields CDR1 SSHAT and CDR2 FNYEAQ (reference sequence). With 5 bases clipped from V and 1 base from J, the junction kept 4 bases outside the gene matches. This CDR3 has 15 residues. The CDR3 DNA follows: TGTGCCAGCAGCCGACGGGAGGGGGCCAAAAACATTCAGTACTTC. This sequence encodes CASSRREGAKNIQYF.

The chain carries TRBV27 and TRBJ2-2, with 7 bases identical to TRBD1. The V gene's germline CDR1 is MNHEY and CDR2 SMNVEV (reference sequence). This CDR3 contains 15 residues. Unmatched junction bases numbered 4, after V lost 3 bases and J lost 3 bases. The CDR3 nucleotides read TGTGCCAGCAGTTTCGGGGACAGAGACACCGGGGAGCTGTTTTTT. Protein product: CASSFGDRDTGELFF.

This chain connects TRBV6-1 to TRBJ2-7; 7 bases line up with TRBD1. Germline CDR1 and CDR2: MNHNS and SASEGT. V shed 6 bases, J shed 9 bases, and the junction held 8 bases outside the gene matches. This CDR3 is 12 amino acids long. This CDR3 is CASRLDRARQYF. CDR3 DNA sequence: TGTGCCAGCAGGCTCGACAGGGCCAGGCAGTACTTC.